This is a list of T cell receptor beta chains from one sample in a study of blood T cells in healthy people across ages. TCRdb re-called the 5' RACE reads through MiXCR, storing one row per CDR3 protein. The data contain 1.5 million or so distinct CDR3 sequences, about 40% of them singletons. Sample: blood. These receptors were taken from a woman between 18 and 29 years old in good health. The CDR3 runs from the conserved cysteine through the conserved F or W. A D gene is named only where the DNA matches it firmly. Size is omitted from some rows. Given values are once, few, many or a class for expanded clones.

J | D | size | V | DNA | CDR3
TRBJ2-2 | TRBD1 | . | TRBV28 | TGTGCCAGCAGTTTCCGGGACAGGGGGCCCACCGGGGAGCTGTTTTTT | CASSFRDRGPTGELFF
TRBJ2-1 | . | few | TRBV6-1 | TGTGCCAGCAGTGAAGGGATAACTGAGCAGTTCTTC | CASSEGITEQFF
TRBJ1-2 | TRBD1 | . | TRBV12-3/TRBV12-4 | TGTGCCAGCAGGCCTGACAGGGCTCTTTCGGGGTATGGCTACACCTTC | CASRPDRALSGYGYTF
TRBJ2-7 | . | few | TRBV5-1 | TGCGCCAGCAGCTCACAGGCCCTCCCTTCCTACGAGCAGTACTTC | CASSSQALPSYEQYF
TRBJ2-2 | TRBD1 | . | TRBV5-1 | TGCGCCAGCAGCTTAGAGACAGGGGCGAGCACCGGGGAGCTGTTTTTT | CASSLETGASTGELFF
TRBJ1-2 | . | few | TRBV6-5 | TGTGCCAGCAGTTACGGGCGGGGAGCGGTACATGGCTACACCTTC | CASSYGRGAVHGYTF
TRBJ1-2 | TRBD1 | . | TRBV6-5 | TGTGCCAGCAGTCGAGGGACAGGGGATCCCTATGGCTACACCTTC | CASSRGTGDPYGYTF
TRBJ2-1 | . | . | TRBV6-1 | TGTGCCACGAACCGAGGCTCCTACAATGAGCAGTTCTTC | CATNRGSYNEQFF
TRBJ1-6 | . | . | TRBV20-1 | TGCAGTGCTAGTGCGCAGGGGCGAAATTCACCCCTCCACTTT | CSASAQGRNSPLHF
TRBJ2-5 | . | . | TRBV9 | TGTGCCAGCAGCGTATGGGCGGGTACCCAAGAGACCCAGTACTTC | CASSVWAGTQETQYF
TRBJ2-6 | . | many | TRBV18 | TGTGCCAGCTCACGGGACTCTGGGGCCAACGTCCTGACTTTC | CASSRDSGANVLTF
TRBJ2-1 | . | . | TRBV4-1 | TGCGCCAGCAGCTACCCGGGGACTCGTCATTCCAATGAGCAGTTCTTC | CASSYPGTRHSNEQFF
TRBJ2-3 | . | few | TRBV6-1 | TGTGCCAGCAGTGGTAGCAAAGATACGCAGTATTTT | CASSGSKDTQYF
TRBJ2-1 | . | few | TRBV20-1 | TGCAGTGCAGCCGGAGACTACAATGAGCAGTTCTTC | CSAAGDYNEQFF
TRBJ2-6 | TRBD1 | . | TRBV28 | TGTGCCAGCAGCCGGTCCAGGACAGGGTCTGGGGCCAACGTCCTGACTTTC | CASSRSRTGSGANVLTF
TRBJ2-6 | . | . | TRBV24-1 | TGTGCCACCAGTGATTTGGGGGCTGGGGCCAACGTCCTGACTTTC | CATSDLGAGANVLTF
TRBJ1-2 | . | many | TRBV28 | TGTGCCAGCGGCGGCGCAGGGCCCTTCTATGGCTACACCTTC | CASGGAGPFYGYTF
TRBJ2-3 | . | . | TRBV28 | TGTGCCAGCAGCCCCCTAGGATTAGACCCTAGCACAGATACGCAGTATTTT | CASSPLGLDPSTDTQYF
TRBJ1-5 | . | . | TRBV2 | TGTGCCAGCAGTTTAGAGGGGAGGGGTCGCGGTCAGCCCCAGCATTTT | CASSLEGRGRGQPQHF
TRBJ1-1 | TRBD1 | many | TRBV7-8 | TGTGCCAGCAGCCAGGGGGCCAGCGTGAACACTGAAGCTTTCTTT | CASSQGASVNTEAFF
TRBJ2-1 | . | few | TRBV29-1 | TGCAGCGTTGGAGGACAGCAAATTTACAATGAGCAGTTCTTC | CSVGGQQIYNEQFF
TRBJ1-1 | . | few | TRBV5-1 | TGCGCCAGCAGCTCAGCCCGCATAACGGATCTGAACACTGAAGCTTTCTTT | CASSSARITDLNTEAFF
TRBJ2-5 | TRBD2 | . | TRBV2 | TGTGCCAGCAGTGGCAATAGCGGGAGTTTAGAGACCCAGTACTTC | CASSGNSGSLETQYF
TRBJ2-3 | TRBD2 | . | TRBV10-3 | TGTGCCATCAGAACTAGCGGGAGTCTTACAGATACGCAGTATTTT | CAIRTSGSLTDTQYF
TRBJ2-2 | TRBD2 | . | TRBV20-1 | TGCAGTGCCAAGGCGGGAGGGGGTACCGGGGAGCTGTTTTTT | CSAKAGGGTGELFF
TRBJ2-5 | . | . | TRBV4-1 | TGCGCCAGCAGCCAAGTAGTGGGAAGAAACCAAGAGACCCAGTACTTC | CASSQVVGRNQETQYF
TRBJ2-2 | TRBD2 | . | TRBV20-1 | TGCAGTGCTAGACCGACTAGCGGGAGGCTGAACACCGGGGAGCTGTTTTTT | CSARPTSGRLNTGELFF
TRBJ2-3 | . | . | TRBV25-1 | TGTGCCAGCAGTGAATATATGGAGGGGGGGCTGACAGATACGCAGTATTTT | CASSEYMEGGLTDTQYF
TRBJ1-2 | . | . | TRBV29-1 | TGCAGCGTTCCCCAGAGGTCCTATGGCTACACCTTC | CSVPQRSYGYTF
TRBJ2-1 | . | few | TRBV12-3/TRBV12-4 | TGTGCCAGCAGTGTACTAGGGGGCTCCTACAATGAGCAGTTCTTC | CASSVLGGSYNEQFF
TRBJ2-5 | TRBD1 | . | TRBV9 | TGTGCCAGCAGCATAACCGGACAGGGGGCCGGGGAGACCCAGTACTTC | CASSITGQGAGETQYF
TRBJ2-7 | . | . | TRBV2 | TGTGCCAGCAGTGAAGACGGGGGTGCCTACGAGCAGTACTTC | CASSEDGGAYEQYF
TRBJ2-7 | . | once | TRBV7-8 | TGTGCCAGCAGCTCACAGATAGGAGCCGCCCAACCCCCCTACGAGCAGTACTTC | CASSSQIGAAQPPYEQYF
TRBJ2-1 | . | . | TRBV2 | TGTGCCAGCAGTGCCAAGTGGGGATCCTACAATGAGCAGTTCTTC | CASSAKWGSYNEQFF
TRBJ2-5 | . | few | TRBV5-1 | TGTGCCAGCAGCTTAGAACAGGGCGAGACCCAGTACTTC | CASSLEQGETQYF
TRBJ1-1 | TRBD1 | . | TRBV20-1 | TGCAGTGCTAGTCGGACAGGGCTGAGTGGAACTGAAGCTTTCTTT | CSASRTGLSGTEAFF
TRBJ2-1 | . | few | TRBV5-1 | TGCGCCAGCAGCTTGTCCCCAACTCAGAATGAGCAGTTCTTC | CASSLSPTQNEQFF
TRBJ2-3 | . | few | TRBV28 | TGTGCCAGCAGACACTTTTATAGGGAGCCCCTCCGGGATACGCAGTATTTT | CASRHFYREPLRDTQYF
TRBJ2-4 | . | . | TRBV28 | TGTGCCAGCAGTTGGTTGCCAGATAGGGAGCAGTACTTC | CASSWLPDREQYF
TRBJ1-4 | TRBD1 | few | TRBV12-3/TRBV12-4 | TGTGCCAGCAGTTTCGGACAGGGGATGTTTTTT | CASSFGQGMFF
TRBJ1-2 | . | once | TRBV5-1 | TGCGCCAGCAGATCGGCGTTAAAAAACTATGGCTACACCTTC | CASRSALKNYGYTF
TRBJ2-5 | . | once | TRBV11-2 | TGTGCCAGCAGCTTAGGCCTATTGACAGCCCAAGAGACCCAGTACTTC | CASSLGLLTAQETQYF
TRBJ2-1 | TRBD1 | . | TRBV6-2/TRBV6-3 | TGTGCCAGCAGACAGGGGGCAAATGAGCAGTTCTTC | CASRQGANEQFF
TRBJ2-2 | . | . | TRBV3-1 | TGTGCCTTCTATTACTCGGGGGAGCTGTTTTTT | CAFYYSGELFF
TRBJ2-7 | . | . | TRBV20-1 | TGCAGTGCTAGAAAGGGGAGCTCCTACAATGAGCAGTACTTC | CSARKGSSYNEQYF
TRBJ2-4 | TRBD2 | once | TRBV7-9 | TGTGCCAGCAGCTTCTTACTAGCGGGGGATCTAGCCAAAAACATTCAGTACTTC | CASSFLLAGDLAKNIQYF